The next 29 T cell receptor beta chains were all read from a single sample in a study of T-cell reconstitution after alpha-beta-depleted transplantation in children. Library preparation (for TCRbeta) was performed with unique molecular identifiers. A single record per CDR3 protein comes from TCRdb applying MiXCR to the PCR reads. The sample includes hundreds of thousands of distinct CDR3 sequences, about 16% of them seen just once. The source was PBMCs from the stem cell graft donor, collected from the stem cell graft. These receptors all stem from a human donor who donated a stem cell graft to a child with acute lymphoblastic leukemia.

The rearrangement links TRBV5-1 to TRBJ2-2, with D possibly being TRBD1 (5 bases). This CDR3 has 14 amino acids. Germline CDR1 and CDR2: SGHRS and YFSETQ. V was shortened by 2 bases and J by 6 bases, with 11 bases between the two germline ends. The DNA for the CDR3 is TGCGCCAGCAGCTTTGGGCCCAGGGCCGGGGAGCTGTTTTTT. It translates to CASSFGPRAGELFF.

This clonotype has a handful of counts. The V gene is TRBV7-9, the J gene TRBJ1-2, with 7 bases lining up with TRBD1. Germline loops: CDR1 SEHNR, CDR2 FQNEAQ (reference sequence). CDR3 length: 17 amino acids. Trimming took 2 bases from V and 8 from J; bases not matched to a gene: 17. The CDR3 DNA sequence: TGTGCCAGCAGCTTATCACCGATGGTTGGAGGGGGCGGAGGCTACACCTTC. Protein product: CASSLSPMVGGGGGYTF.

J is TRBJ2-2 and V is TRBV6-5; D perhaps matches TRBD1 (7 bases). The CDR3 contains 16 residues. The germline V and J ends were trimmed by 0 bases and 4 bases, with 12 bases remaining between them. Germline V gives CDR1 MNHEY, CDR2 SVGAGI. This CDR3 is CASSYSRQGGTGELFF. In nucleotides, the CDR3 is TGTGCCAGCAGTTACTCGAGGCAGGGGGGCACCGGGGAGCTGTTTTTT.

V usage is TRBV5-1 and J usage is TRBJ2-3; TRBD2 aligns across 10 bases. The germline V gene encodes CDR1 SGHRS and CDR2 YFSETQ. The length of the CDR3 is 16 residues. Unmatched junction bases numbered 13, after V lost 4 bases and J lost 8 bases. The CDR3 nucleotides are TGCGCCAGCAGCCTTACTAGCGGGGTACAAACTGGTACGCAGTATTTT. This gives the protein CASSLTSGVQTGTQYF.

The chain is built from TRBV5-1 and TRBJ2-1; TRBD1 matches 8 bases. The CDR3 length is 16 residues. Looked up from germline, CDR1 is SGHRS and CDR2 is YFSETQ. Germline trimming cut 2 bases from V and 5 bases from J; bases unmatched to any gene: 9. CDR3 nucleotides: TGCGCCAGCAGCTTCGAACCGGGACAGGTCAACAATGAGCAGTTCTTC. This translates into CASSFEPGQVNNEQFF.

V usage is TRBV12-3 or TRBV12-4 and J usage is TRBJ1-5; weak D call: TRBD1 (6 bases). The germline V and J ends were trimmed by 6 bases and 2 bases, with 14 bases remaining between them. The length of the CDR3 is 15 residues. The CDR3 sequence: CASRQGGAGNQPQHF. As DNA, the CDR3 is TGTGCCAGCAGACAGGGCGGAGCAGGCAATCAGCCCCAGCATTTT.

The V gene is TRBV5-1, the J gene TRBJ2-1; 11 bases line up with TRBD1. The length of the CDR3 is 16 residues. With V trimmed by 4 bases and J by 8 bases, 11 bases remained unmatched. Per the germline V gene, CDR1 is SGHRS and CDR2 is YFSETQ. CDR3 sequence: CASSTGRTGGIDEQFF. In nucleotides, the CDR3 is TGCGCCAGCAGCACGGGGCGGACAGGGGGCATCGATGAGCAGTTCTTC.

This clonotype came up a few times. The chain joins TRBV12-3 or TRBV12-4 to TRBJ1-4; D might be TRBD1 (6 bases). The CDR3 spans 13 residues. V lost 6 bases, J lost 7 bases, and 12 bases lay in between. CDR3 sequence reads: CASRDRRTEKLFF. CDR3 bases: TGTGCCAGCAGGGACAGACGAACTGAAAAACTGTTTTTT.

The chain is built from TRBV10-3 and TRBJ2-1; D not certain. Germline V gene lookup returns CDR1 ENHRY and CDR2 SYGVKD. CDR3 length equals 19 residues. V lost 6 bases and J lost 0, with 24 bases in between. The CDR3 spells CAISPRVLGAPLSYNEQFF. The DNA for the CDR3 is TGTGCCATCAGCCCACGCGTCCTCGGTGCCCCCCTCTCCTACAATGAGCAGTTCTTC.

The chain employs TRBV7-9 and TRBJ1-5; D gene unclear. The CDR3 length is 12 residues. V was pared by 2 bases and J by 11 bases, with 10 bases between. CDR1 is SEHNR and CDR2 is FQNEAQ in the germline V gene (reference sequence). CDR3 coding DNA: TGTGCCAGCAGCTTACAGGAAAGGGCCCAGCATTTT. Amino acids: CASSLQERAQHF.

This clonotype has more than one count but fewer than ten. For the CDR3, the DNA is TGCAGTGCTAGAATCCGAGCGGACAATGAGCAGTTCTTC. Protein: CSARIRADNEQFF. The chain combines TRBV20-1 with TRBJ2-1, with D tentatively TRBD2 (5 bases). Germline CDR1 DFQATT, CDR2 SNEGSKA (reference sequence). Trimming took 2 bases from V and 5 from J, leaving 10 bases between them. There are 13 residues in the CDR3.

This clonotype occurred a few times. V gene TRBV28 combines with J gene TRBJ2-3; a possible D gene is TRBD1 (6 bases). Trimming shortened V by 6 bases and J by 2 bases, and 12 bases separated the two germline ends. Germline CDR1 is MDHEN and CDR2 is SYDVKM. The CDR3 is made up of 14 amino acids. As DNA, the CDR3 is TGTGCCAGCAGCCACCGGGACACCACAGATACGCAGTATTTT. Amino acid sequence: CASSHRDTTDTQYF.

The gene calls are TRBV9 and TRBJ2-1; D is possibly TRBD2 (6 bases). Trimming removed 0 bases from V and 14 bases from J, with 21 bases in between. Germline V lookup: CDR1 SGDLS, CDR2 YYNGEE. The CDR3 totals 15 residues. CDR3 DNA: TGTGCCAGCAGCGTAGGAGGAGCGTCGGGACGGGAGAAGTTCTTC. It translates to CASSVGGASGREKFF.

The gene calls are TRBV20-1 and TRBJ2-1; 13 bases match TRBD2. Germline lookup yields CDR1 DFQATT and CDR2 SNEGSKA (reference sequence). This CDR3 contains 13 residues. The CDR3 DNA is TGCCGGACTAGCGGGAGTAGTTACAATGAGCAGTTCTTC. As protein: CRTSGSSYNEQFF.

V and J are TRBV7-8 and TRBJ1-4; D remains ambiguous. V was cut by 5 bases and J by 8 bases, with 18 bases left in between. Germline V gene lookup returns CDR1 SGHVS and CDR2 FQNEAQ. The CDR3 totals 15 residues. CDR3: CASSARRAGYEKLFF. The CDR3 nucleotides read TGTGCCAGCAGCGCGCGTCGGGCAGGCTACGAAAAACTGTTTTTT.

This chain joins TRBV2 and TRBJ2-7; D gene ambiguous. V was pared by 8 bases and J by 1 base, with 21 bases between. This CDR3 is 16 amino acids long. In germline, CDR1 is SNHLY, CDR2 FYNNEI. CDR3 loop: CASGSWGLPTSYEQYF. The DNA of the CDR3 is TGTGCCAGCGGGTCCTGGGGTCTTCCCACGTCCTACGAGCAGTACTTC.

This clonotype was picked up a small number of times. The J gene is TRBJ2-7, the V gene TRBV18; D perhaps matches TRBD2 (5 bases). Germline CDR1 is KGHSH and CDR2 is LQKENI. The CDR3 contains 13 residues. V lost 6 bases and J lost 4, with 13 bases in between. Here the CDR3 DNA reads TGTGCCAGCTCGCCAACTAGGTCGTACGAGCAGTACTTC. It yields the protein CASSPTRSYEQYF.

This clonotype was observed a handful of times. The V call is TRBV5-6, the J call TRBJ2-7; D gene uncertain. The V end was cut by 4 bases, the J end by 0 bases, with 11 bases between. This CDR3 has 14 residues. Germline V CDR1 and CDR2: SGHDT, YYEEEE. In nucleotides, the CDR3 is TGTGCCAGCAGCGCAAATTTCAACTCCTACGAGCAGTACTTC. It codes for CASSANFNSYEQYF.

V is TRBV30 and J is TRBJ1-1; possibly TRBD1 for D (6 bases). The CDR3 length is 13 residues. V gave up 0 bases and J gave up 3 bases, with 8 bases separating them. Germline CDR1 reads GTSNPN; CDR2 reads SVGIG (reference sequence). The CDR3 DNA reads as TGTGCCTGGAGTGTCCGACAGGACACTGAAGCTTTCTTT. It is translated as CAWSVRQDTEAFF.

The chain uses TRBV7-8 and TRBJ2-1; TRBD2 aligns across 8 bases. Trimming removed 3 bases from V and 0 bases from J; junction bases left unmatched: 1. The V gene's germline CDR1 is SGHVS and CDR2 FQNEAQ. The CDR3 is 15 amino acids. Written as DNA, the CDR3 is TGTGCCAGCAGCTTGCGGGAGGACTCCTACAATGAGCAGTTCTTC. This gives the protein CASSLREDSYNEQFF.

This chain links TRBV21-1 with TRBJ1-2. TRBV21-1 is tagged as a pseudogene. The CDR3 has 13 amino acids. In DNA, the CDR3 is TGTGCCAGCAGCTTTAGGGTGGTCTATGGCTACACCTTC. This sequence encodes CASSFRVVYGYTF.

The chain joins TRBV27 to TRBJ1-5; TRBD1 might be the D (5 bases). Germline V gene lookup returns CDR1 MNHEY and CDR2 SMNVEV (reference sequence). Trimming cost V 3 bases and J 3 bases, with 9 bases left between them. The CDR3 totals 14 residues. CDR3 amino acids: CASSFGGINQPQHF. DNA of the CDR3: TGTGCCAGCAGTTTCGGGGGTATCAATCAGCCCCAGCATTTT.

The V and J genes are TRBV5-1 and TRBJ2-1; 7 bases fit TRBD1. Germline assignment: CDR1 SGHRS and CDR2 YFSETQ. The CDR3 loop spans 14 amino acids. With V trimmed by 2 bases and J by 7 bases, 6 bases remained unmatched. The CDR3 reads CASSFPKQGNEQFF. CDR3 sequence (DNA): TGCGCCAGCAGCTTTCCGAAACAGGGGAATGAGCAGTTCTTC.

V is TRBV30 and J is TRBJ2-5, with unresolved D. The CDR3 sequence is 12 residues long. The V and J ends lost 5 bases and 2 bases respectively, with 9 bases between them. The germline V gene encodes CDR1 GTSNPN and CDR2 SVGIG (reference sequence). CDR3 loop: CAWADSQETQYF. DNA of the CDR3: TGTGCCTGGGCGGATAGTCAAGAGACCCAGTACTTC.

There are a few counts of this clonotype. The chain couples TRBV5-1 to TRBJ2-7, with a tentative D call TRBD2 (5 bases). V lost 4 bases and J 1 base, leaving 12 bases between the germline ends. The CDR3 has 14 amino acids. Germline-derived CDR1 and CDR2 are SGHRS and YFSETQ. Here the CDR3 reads CASSPHSVSYEQYF. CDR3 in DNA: TGCGCCAGCAGCCCCCATAGCGTTTCCTACGAGCAGTACTTC.

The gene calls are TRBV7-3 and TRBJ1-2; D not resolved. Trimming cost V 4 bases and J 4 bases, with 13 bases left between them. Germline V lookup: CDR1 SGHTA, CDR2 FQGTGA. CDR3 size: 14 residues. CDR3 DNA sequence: TGTGCCAGCAGCTCCCATGGTACAGCCTATGGCTACACCTTC. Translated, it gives CASSSHGTAYGYTF. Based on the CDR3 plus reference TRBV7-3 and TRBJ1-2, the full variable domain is GAGVSQTPSNKVTEKGKYVELRCDPISGHTALYWYRQSLGQGPEFLIYFQGTGAADDSGLPNDRFFAVRPEGSVSTLKIQRTERGDSAVYLCASSSHGTAYGYTFGSGTRLTVV.

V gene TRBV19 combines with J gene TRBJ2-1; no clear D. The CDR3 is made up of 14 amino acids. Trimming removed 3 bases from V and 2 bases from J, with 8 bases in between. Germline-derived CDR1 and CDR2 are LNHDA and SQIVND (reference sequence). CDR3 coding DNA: TGTGCCAGTAGTATCGACACTACCTACAATGAGCAGTTCTTC. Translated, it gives CASSIDTTYNEQFF. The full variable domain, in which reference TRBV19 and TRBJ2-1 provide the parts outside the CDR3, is DGGITQSPKYLFRKEGQNVTLSCEQNLNHDAMYWYRQDPGQGLRLIYYSQIVNDFQKGDIAEGYSVSREKKESFPLTVTSAQKNPTAFYLCASSIDTTYNEQFFGPGTRLTVL.

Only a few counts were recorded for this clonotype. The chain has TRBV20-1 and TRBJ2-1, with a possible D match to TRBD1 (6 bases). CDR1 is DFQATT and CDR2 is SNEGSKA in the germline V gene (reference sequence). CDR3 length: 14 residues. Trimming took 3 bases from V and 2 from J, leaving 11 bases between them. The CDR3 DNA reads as TGCAGTGCTAGGTGGGGGCAGACCTACAATGAGCAGTTCTTC. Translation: CSARWGQTYNEQFF.

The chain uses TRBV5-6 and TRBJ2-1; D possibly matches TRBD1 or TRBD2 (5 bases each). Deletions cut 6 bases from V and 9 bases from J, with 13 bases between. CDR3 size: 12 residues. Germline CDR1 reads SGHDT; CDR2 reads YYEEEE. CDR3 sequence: CASTGGWGEQFF. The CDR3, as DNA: TGTGCCAGCACTGGGGGTTGGGGTGAGCAGTTCTTC.